This T cell receptor (beta chain) came from a study of shared T cell receptors in the human thymus. Profiling relied on immunoSEQ multiplex PCR, and the TCRdb table lists in-frame clones only, not all of them. The sample carries 550,000 to 800,000 clones, approximately 85% recorded once. This CDR3 spans 16 amino acids. Germline V CDR1 and CDR2: LNHDA, SQIVND (reference sequence). V lost 8 bases and J 4 bases, leaving 21 bases between the germline ends. The data also belong to a second study, concerning human thymus T cells. In that study: The donors were infants in Finland with congenital heart defects, otherwise immunologically healthy. The source of the thymus tissue was resections taken during corrective heart surgery. Gene usage for V and J segments appeared biased in thymic and blood repertoires. There were highly overlapping thymic repertoires among unrelated individuals, as related research reported.

This receptor was taken from a girl under three years old with a congenital heart defect. The rearrangement joins TRBV19 to TRBJ1-5, with D possibly TRBD1 on 5 matching bases. The specimen was thymocytes. The CDR3 loop reads CASRPQGLLRNQPQHF. For the CDR3, the DNA is TGTGCCAGTCGCCCTCAGGGCCTCCTGCGAAATCAGCCCCAGCATTTT.